This T cell receptor (beta chain) was recovered during a study of shared clonotypes between healthy human individuals. Study-level points and caveats: The study found 4.5% to 6% of naive CD4 clonotypes shared across a few donors. Incompleteness in sorted-subset sequencing, despite large depth, was shown by rarefaction.

The naive CD8 fraction comprised CD45RO-negative cells positively selected for CCR7 and excluded terminally differentiated effector memory CD45RA+ cells. Adults of Caucasian background living in Nashville, Tennessee made up all donors. Germline V gene sequence: CDR1 LNHDA, CDR2 SQIVND (reference sequence). CDR3 length: 15 amino acids. With 10 bases removed from V and 5 bases from J, the gap between germline ends came to 23 bases. Replicate PCRs run on sorted subsets employed roughly 180 ng DNA, 25,000 to 35,000 T cell genomes. The method was immunoSEQ multiplex PCR; TCRdb's version includes in-frame clones alone and lacks a portion of them. The data show hundreds of thousands of clones, with roughly 92% seen just once and under 30% held by the top ten. This clone was seen a few times. Antigen: not known.

This chain links TRBV19 with TRBJ2-5; tentative D call: TRBD1 (6 bases). The sequence was obtained from a man aged 30 to 45 in good health. The specimen was naive CD8+ T cells sorted from blood. The CDR3 loop is CATTVGGEIWETQYF. CDR3 DNA sequence: TGTGCCACAACTGTAGGGGGAGAGATTTGGGAGACCCAGTACTTC.